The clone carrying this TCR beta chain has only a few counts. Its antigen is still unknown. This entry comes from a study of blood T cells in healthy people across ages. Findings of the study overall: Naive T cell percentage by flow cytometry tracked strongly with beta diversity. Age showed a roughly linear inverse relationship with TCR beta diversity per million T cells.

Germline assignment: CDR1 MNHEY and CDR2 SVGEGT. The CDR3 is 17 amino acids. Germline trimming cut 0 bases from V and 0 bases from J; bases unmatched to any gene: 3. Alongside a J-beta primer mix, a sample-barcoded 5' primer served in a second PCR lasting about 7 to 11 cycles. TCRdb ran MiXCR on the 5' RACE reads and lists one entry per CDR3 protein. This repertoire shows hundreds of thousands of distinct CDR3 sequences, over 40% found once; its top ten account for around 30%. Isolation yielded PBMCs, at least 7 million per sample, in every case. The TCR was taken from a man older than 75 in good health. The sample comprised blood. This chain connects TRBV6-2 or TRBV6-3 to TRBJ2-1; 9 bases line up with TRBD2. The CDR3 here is CASSYSGSGSSYNEQFF. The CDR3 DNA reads TGTGCCAGCAGTTACTCGGGTAGCGGGAGCTCCTACAATGAGCAGTTCTTC.